This TCR beta chain was profiled in a study of CD8+ T cells in alopecia areata. Study-level background: Treated patients received oral tofacitinib, 5 to 10 mg twice daily. Treatment with tofacitinib (6 to 18 months) was followed by 6 months off drug.

V gave up 3 bases and J gave up 6 bases; unmatched junction bases: 10. This CDR3 is 14 amino acids long. From germline, CDR1 is SQVTM and CDR2 ANQGSEA. cDNA prepared by RNA extraction and subsequent reverse transcription served as the template for sequencing. Sequencing used immunoSEQ multiplex PCR; TCRdb keeps in-frame clones, though not all of them. The data show 220,000 or so clones, 50% to 65% seen once. The clonotype comes from a human donor with alopecia areata. The sample in question was CD4+ T cells sorted from blood, obtained at week 0. This rearrangement joins TRBV29-1 to TRBJ1-1, with 7 bases lining up with TRBD1. CDR3 DNA: TGCAGCGTTGACACCCACAGGGGTTTCCCTGAAGCTTTCTTT. This sequence encodes CSVDTHRGFPEAFF.